A single sample gave rise to the 32 T cell receptor beta chains below, sequenced in a study of identical twins. Each CDR3 protein gets one entry after TCRdb re-called the 5' RACE reads with MiXCR. The data hold 1.5 million to 2 million distinct CDR3 sequences, with around a third observed a single time. Sequencing was carried out using cord blood. The receptors come from a newborn girl in good health.

As concerns this clonotype: Germline is not matched at one junction end, which may reflect a read error. The chain is built from TRBV4-2 and TRBJ2-2; D is unresolved. Germline assignment: CDR1 LGHNA and CDR2 YNFKEQ. The CDR3 runs to 14 residues. The chain's CDR3 is CAGSQVRNTGELFF. CDR3 nucleotide sequence: TGTGCCGGCAGCCAAGTGCGGAACACCGGGGAGCTGTTTTTT.

The chain has TRBV7-9 and TRBJ1-2; D not certain. The CDR3 covers 15 residues. V was pared by 5 bases and J by 4 bases, with 17 bases between. CDR1 and CDR2 (germline): SEHNR, FQNEAQ (reference sequence). This CDR3 is CASSPADGPFYGYTF. CDR3 in DNA: TGTGCCAGCAGCCCCGCTGACGGACCTTTCTATGGCTACACCTTC. Full variable domain (missing parts from reference TRBV7-9 and TRBJ1-2): DTGVSQNPRHKITKRGQNVTFRCDPISEHNRLYWYRQTLGQGPEFLTYFQNEAQLEKSRLLSDRFSAERPKGSFSTLEIQRTEQGDSAMYLCASSPADGPFYGYTFGSGTRLTVV.

The gene calls are TRBV7-2 and TRBJ1-2, with D perhaps matching TRBD1 (5 bases). The V end lost 8 bases, the J end lost 0 bases, and 10 bases lay between the germline ends. Germline CDR1 is SGHTA and CDR2 is FQGNSA. The CDR3 covers 13 residues. The CDR3 DNA reads TGTGCCAGCTCAGGGCCAGCTAACTATGGCTACACCTTC. It translates to CASSGPANYGYTF.

The J gene is TRBJ1-2, the V gene TRBV4-1; the D gene is possibly TRBD1 (5 bases). This CDR3 region has 14 residues. Per the germline V gene, CDR1 is MGHRA and CDR2 is YSYEKL. V lost 3 bases and J lost 2, with 10 bases in between. The CDR3 DNA sequence: TGCGCCAGCAGCCATCCGGGGGTAAACTATGGCTACACCTTC. This translates into CASSHPGVNYGYTF.

As regards this clonotype: One end of the junction does not line up with germline, which may come from a read error. This chain links TRBV20-1 with TRBJ1-6, with D uncertain. The CDR3 extends over 14 amino acids. The germline V gene has CDR1 DFQATT and CDR2 SNEGSKA (reference sequence). DNA for the CDR3: TGCAGTGCTAGTCTCCGGGGAGGGAATTCGCCCCTCCACTTT. It encodes CSASLRGGNSPLHF.

The chain employs TRBV5-1 and TRBJ2-1; 9 bases line up with TRBD2. The J call is uncertain, as TRBJ2-7 better fits the DNA end. Germline assignment: CDR1 SGHRS and CDR2 YFSETQ. The CDR3 sequence is 17 residues long. The CDR3 sequence: CASSLGPSGVLYNEQYF. The CDR3 region has the DNA TGCGCCAGCAGCTTGGGGCCTAGCGGGGTCCTCTACAATGAGCAGTACTTC.

For the CDR3, the DNA is TGTGCCAGCAGACACGCCTCCACTGAGGGCTACGAGCAGTACTTC. Translating it yields CASRHASTEGYEQYF. This chain joins TRBV2 and TRBJ2-5; a possible D gene is TRBD2 (5 bases). The J call may be in error: the DNA end matches TRBJ2-7 better. The length of the CDR3 is 15 residues. The germline CDR1 and CDR2 sequences are SNHLY and FYNNEI.

This clonotype came up a few times. The chain recombines TRBV20-1 with TRBJ2-5, with D perhaps TRBD1 (7 bases). The DNA matches TRBJ2-7 better at its end, which makes the J call doubtful. CDR3 size: 16 residues. Germline CDR1 and CDR2: DFQATT and SNEGSKA (reference sequence). CDR3 DNA: TGCAGTGCTAGTCACACTTGGCGGGACAGAAACTACGAGCAGTACTTC. Protein product: CSASHTWRDRNYEQYF.

With regard to this clonotype: This could be a read error, since a much larger clone is one nucleotide away. The chain carries TRBV3-1 and TRBJ2-5; D possibly corresponds to TRBD2 (5 bases). CDR3 size: 11 residues. In germline, CDR1 is LGHDT, CDR2 YNNKEL (reference sequence). V was pared by 3 bases and J by 10 bases, with 9 bases between. The CDR3 DNA reads TGTGCCAGCAGCCAGACTAATAACCAGTACTTC. Amino acids: CASSQTNNQYF.

The sample holds a few counts of this clonotype. V gene TRBV2 combines with J gene TRBJ1-1, with a weak D call TRBD1 (6 bases). Germline values: CDR1 SNHLY, CDR2 FYNNEI. The V gene lost 7 bases and the J gene lost 1 base, with 16 bases spanning the gap. The CDR3 totals 15 residues. Here the CDR3 reads CASTGQTVQNTEAFF. The CDR3 region has the DNA TGTGCCAGCACCGGACAGACCGTACAGAACACTGAAGCTTTCTTT.

The V gene is TRBV2, the J gene TRBJ2-3; D is unresolved. Per germline, CDR1 SNHLY and CDR2 FYNNEI. CDR3 length: 13 residues. V lost 11 bases and J 2 bases, leaving 14 bases between the germline ends. The CDR3 DNA sequence: TGTGCCTTCTCCCTCCCCAACACAGATACGCAGTATTTT. Translating gives CAFSLPNTDTQYF.

In this sample, this clonotype turned up a few times. The chain links TRBV11-1 to TRBJ2-1; 8 bases agree with TRBD1. The CDR3 totals 16 residues. The V and J ends lost 0 bases and 7 bases, in that order; junction bases with no gene match: 8. Germline loops: CDR1 SGHAT, CDR2 FQDESV (reference sequence). CDR3 sequence reads: CASSLARGRGMNEQFF. The CDR3 nucleotides read TGTGCCAGCAGCTTAGCCAGGGGGCGCGGGATGAATGAGCAGTTCTTC.

V is TRBV27 and J is TRBJ1-1; maybe TRBD1 (6 bases). This CDR3 has 12 residues. The germline V gene has CDR1 MNHEY and CDR2 SMNVEV (reference sequence). V gave up 8 bases and J gave up 4 bases, with 11 bases separating them. The CDR3, as DNA: TGTGCCAGCTACAGGGACTCCACTGAAGCTTTCTTT. It translates to CASYRDSTEAFF.

The V and J genes are TRBV20-1 and TRBJ1-2; 8 bases are shared with TRBD1. The V and J ends lost 6 bases and 6 bases, in that order; junction bases with no gene match: 9. The germline V gene has CDR1 DFQATT and CDR2 SNEGSKA (reference sequence). CDR3 length: 13 amino acids. CDR3 region: CSATRTGKDGYTF. The DNA for the CDR3 is TGCAGTGCAACGCGGACAGGGAAGGATGGCTACACCTTC.

In DNA, the CDR3 is TGTGCCAGCAGTTTCGGGTTTTACACCGGGGAGCTGTTTTTT. It specifies CASSFGFYTGELFF. The chain combines TRBV27 with TRBJ2-2; D remains unclear. This CDR3 region has 14 residues. In germline, CDR1 is MNHEY, CDR2 SMNVEV (reference sequence). Deletions cut 3 bases from V and 3 bases from J, with 8 bases between.

The rearrangement uses TRBV12-3 or TRBV12-4 and TRBJ2-1; a possible D gene is TRBD1 (5 bases). This CDR3 contains 16 residues. V lost 5 bases to trimming and J lost 2 bases, with 16 bases between them. For the CDR3, the DNA is TGTGCCAGCAGTCCTATTACCGTAGGGGCCTACAATGAGCAGTTCTTC. It yields the protein CASSPITVGAYNEQFF.

For this clonotype: One end of the junction is discordant with germline, which a read error may explain. This sequence joins TRBV7-2 and TRBJ2-1, with TRBD1 identical over 9 bases. The CDR3 is 16 residues long. Germline V gene lookup returns CDR1 SGHTA and CDR2 FQGNSA. CDR3 nucleotide sequence: TGTGCCGGCAGGTTGGGAACCGGGACAGGGACCAATGAGCAGTTCTTC. It codes for CAGRLGTGTGTNEQFF.

The V call is TRBV18, the J call TRBJ1-5, with 9 positions matching TRBD1. V was pared by 2 bases and J by 4 bases, with 6 bases of the junction left unmatched. CDR3 length: 16 residues. CDR1 and CDR2 from the germline V gene are KGHSH and LQKENI. The CDR3 reads CASSPFDRGRNQPQHF. CDR3 DNA sequence: TGTGCCAGCTCACCATTCGACAGGGGGAGAAATCAGCCCCAGCATTTT.

This clonotype was detected only a few times. The chain is built from TRBV6-6 and TRBJ2-3; 8 bases fit TRBD2. Losses at the gene ends were 6 bases for V and 0 bases for J; bases not matched to a gene: 8. Germline V CDR1 and CDR2: MNHNY, SVGAGI (reference sequence). This CDR3 has 16 residues. The CDR3 region is CASSLTSGHSTDTQYF. The CDR3 DNA reads TGTGCCAGCAGCCTCACTAGCGGACATAGCACAGATACGCAGTATTTT.

Ten or more counts support this clonotype. V and J are TRBV11-2 and TRBJ2-5, with 7 positions matching TRBD2. The V gene end was trimmed by 4 bases and the J gene end by 4 bases; junction bases not matched to a gene: 6. In germline, CDR1 is SGHAT, CDR2 FQNNGV. This CDR3 contains 14 residues. In DNA form, the CDR3 reads TGTGCCAGCAGCTCGGGGACTATCGGAGAGACCCAGTACTTC. Amino acid sequence: CASSSGTIGETQYF.

A few counts support this clonotype. The chain uses TRBV20-1 and TRBJ1-5, with 8 bases fitting TRBD1. Germline CDR1 is DFQATT and CDR2 is SNEGSKA (reference sequence). With V trimmed by 4 bases and J by 0 bases, 11 bases remained unmatched. The CDR3 consists of 17 residues. The CDR3 reads CSAILDRGGGSNQPQHF. DNA for the CDR3: TGCAGTGCTATTTTAGACAGGGGTGGAGGTAGCAATCAGCCCCAGCATTTT.

This sequence joins TRBV6-1 and TRBJ2-3; TRBD2 agrees at 11 bases. V was pared by 6 bases and J by 4 bases, with 12 bases of the junction left unmatched. The germline CDR1 and CDR2 sequences are MNHNS and SASEGT. CDR3 size: 17 residues. The DNA of the CDR3 is TGTGCCAGCAGCGGCCTAATAGCGGGGGGGCCGTCAGATACGCAGTATTTT. This translates into CASSGLIAGGPSDTQYF.

With respect to this clonotype: A much bigger clone sits one base away, suggesting this may be a read error. The chain employs TRBV20-1 and TRBJ2-1; D gene unclear. Germline CDR1 DFQATT, CDR2 SNEGSKA (reference sequence). V shed 1 base and J shed 13 bases, with 20 bases lying between them. The length of the CDR3 is 14 residues. CDR3 sequence: CSARVEIYLETQFF. In DNA, the CDR3 is TGCAGTGCTAGAGTGGAGATCTATCTAGAGACCCAGTTCTTC.

In this sample, this clonotype turned up many times. The rearrangement links TRBV4-2 to TRBJ2-7; TRBD2 matches at 11 bases. The CDR3 is 18 residues long. CDR1 and CDR2 from the germline V gene are LGHNA and YNFKEQ. Trimming removed 3 bases from V and 0 bases from J; junction bases left unmatched: 10. The CDR3 here is CASSQILTSGSFSYEQYF. CDR3 in DNA: TGTGCCAGCAGCCAGATACTAACTAGCGGGAGCTTCTCCTACGAGCAGTACTTC.

About this clonotype: The junction does not match germline at one end; this may be a read error. The rearrangement joins TRBV12-3 or TRBV12-4 to TRBJ2-7, with D tentatively TRBD2 (5 bases). The CDR3 covers 11 residues. The CDR3 is CPSSRDYEQYF. For the CDR3, the DNA is TGTCCCAGCAGTCGGGACTACGAGCAGTACTTC.

The chain uses TRBV5-1 and TRBJ2-4; the match to TRBD1 covers 8 bases. Germline values: CDR1 SGHRS, CDR2 YFSETQ. With V trimmed by 4 bases and J by 7 bases, 10 bases remained unmatched. The CDR3 totals 15 residues. The CDR3 region has the DNA TGCGCCAGCAGCCGAAACGGACAGGGTTTGAACATTCAGTACTTC. This translates into CASSRNGQGLNIQYF.

The chain has TRBV12-3 or TRBV12-4 and TRBJ2-5, with D possibly being TRBD2 (6 bases). With 3 bases removed from V and 1 base from J, the gap between germline ends came to 12 bases. The CDR3 covers 15 residues. In DNA form, the CDR3 reads TGTGCCAGCAGTTTCGCCCTAGCGACCCAAGAGACCCAGTACTTC. Amino acid sequence: CASSFALATQETQYF.

The genes are TRBV7-8 and TRBJ1-1, with a possible D match to TRBD1 (6 bases). Trimming stripped 1 base from V and 4 bases from J, with 10 bases between. From germline, CDR1 is SGHVS and CDR2 FQNEAQ. The CDR3 is 14 residues long. The CDR3 loop is CASSLDRVSTEAFF. The CDR3, as DNA: TGTGCCAGCAGCTTAGACAGGGTCTCCACTGAAGCTTTCTTT.

The CDR3 loop reads CATSDGGAKETQYF. The CDR3 bases are TGTGCCACCAGTGATGGGGGGGCGAAAGAGACCCAGTACTTC. The chain combines TRBV24-1 with TRBJ2-5; D possibly corresponds to TRBD2 (7 bases). V gave up 3 bases and J gave up 3 bases, with 10 bases separating them. This CDR3 contains 14 residues. Germline V gene data show CDR1 as KGHDR and CDR2 as SFDVKD.

In its sample, this clonotype was seen a few times. An end of the junction differs from the germline gene, which may be a read error. This chain joins TRBV18 and TRBJ1-1; D not resolved. Germline lookup yields CDR1 KGHSH and CDR2 LQKENI. This CDR3 spans 13 amino acids. The CDR3 region has the DNA TGTGCCAGCTCGGGCCAGATGAACGCTGAAGCTTTCTTT. Its translation is CASSGQMNAEAFF.

The chain employs TRBV18 and TRBJ2-3, with D uncertain. The germline gives CDR1 KGHSH, CDR2 LQKENI. Trimming shortened V by 3 bases and J by 2 bases, and 9 bases separated the two germline ends. The CDR3 spans 14 residues. The CDR3 DNA is TGTGCCAGCTCACCGCTGGACCACACAGATACGCAGTATTTT. Its protein is CASSPLDHTDTQYF.

The chain links TRBV27 to TRBJ2-3; 16 nucleotides agree with TRBD2. After removal of 0 bases from V and 6 bases from J, the junction contained 0 bases not matched to a gene. Germline-derived CDR1 and CDR2 are MNHEY and SMNVEV (reference sequence). The CDR3 contains 16 residues. The CDR3 spells CASSLSGLAGGDTQYF. DNA for the CDR3: TGTGCCAGCAGTTTATCGGGACTAGCGGGAGGGGATACGCAGTATTTT.